This T cell receptor beta chain emerged from a study of neurological immune-mediated disorders. Preparation of the unsorted libraries drew on 2 million PBMCs stored at -80 C. J lost 7 bases, V lost 6 bases, and 19 bases had no gene match. This CDR3 is built from 18 residues. Germline V gene lookup returns CDR1 DFQATT and CDR2 SNEGSKA (reference sequence). By sample fraction, this clonotype is medium-sized. Its antigen is unknown. One entry per CDR3 protein results from TCRdb running MiXCR on the 5' RACE reads. The table has about 59,000 distinct CDR3 sequences, 12% seen once. Study results and limitations: No CDR3 amino acid sequences recurred among expanded clones across subjects, suggesting private repertoires in all groups.

The sequenced sample consisted of PBMCs. This receptor was obtained from a woman aged 55-69 years with HTLV-1-associated myelopathy (HAM/TSP). The chain has TRBV20-1 and TRBJ2-1, with TRBD2 identical over 12 bases. CDR3 nucleotides: TGCAGTGCCCCCTCCGGGACTAGCGGGCACACAAGGGTAAATGAGCAGTTCTTC. It codes for CSAPSGTSGHTRVNEQFF.